These T cell receptor beta chains were read from a single sample in a study of prognosis after radiotherapy for stage I lung cancer. MiXCR, run by TCRdb on the multiplex PCR reads, gives a single entry per CDR3 protein. The table has about 32,000 distinct CDR3 sequences, around two fifths seen once. The source material was PBMCs, sampled before or after stereotactic body radiation therapy (not recorded which). These receptors were taken from a donor aged 50 or older with non-small cell lung cancer. CDR3s include the opening cysteine and the closing phenylalanine or tryptophan. The D gene is left open where the match is weak. Where a row states a size, it is once, few, many or the class of an expanded clone; other rows omit it.

- | TRBJ2-7 | TRBV20-1 | medium-sized | CSANSRPGQGPYEQYF | TGCAGTGCCAATTCCCGGCCGGGACAAGGTCCCTACGAGCAGTACTTC
- | TRBJ2-3 | TRBV5-1 | many | CASSLKTSFLLDTQYF | TGCGCCAGCAGCCTCAAGACTAGTTTTCTATTAGATACGCAGTATTTT
- | TRBJ2-1 | TRBV20-1 | - | CSAKRSEYNEQFF | TGCAGTGCTAAGAGGTCAGAATACAATGAGCAGTTCTTC
TRBD1 | TRBJ1-2 | TRBV7-2 | - | CASSSGGRQGSYGYTF | TGTGCCAGCAGCTCCGGGGGCCGACAGGGATCCTATGGCTACACCTTC
TRBD1 | TRBJ2-5 | TRBV6-2/TRBV6-3 | few | CASSILHPGGGETQYF | TGTGCCAGCAGCATCCTCCATCCAGGGGGCGGCGAGACCCAGTACTTC
- | TRBJ1-1 | TRBV28 | - | CASSLGTTETEAFF | TGTGCCAGCAGTTTAGGGACGACAGAGACTGAAGCTTTCTTT
- | TRBJ1-2 | TRBV5-1 | many | CASSLAGGGDVLSYGYTF | TGCGCCAGCAGCTTGGCCGGGGGCGGCGATGTTCTTTCCTATGGCTACACCTTC
- | TRBJ2-5 | TRBV19 | - | CASSIMGSSQETQYF | TGTGCCAGTAGTATAATGGGATCAAGCCAAGAGACCCAGTACTTC
- | TRBJ2-1 | TRBV7-6 | few | CASSLTVSSHNEQFF | TGTGCCAGCAGCTTGACAGTGAGCTCCCACAATGAGCAGTTCTTC
- | TRBJ2-7 | TRBV20-1 | - | CSAIVGISYEQYF | TGCAGTGCTATCGTCGGGATATCCTACGAGCAGTACTTC
- | TRBJ2-5 | TRBV29-1 | many | CSGTPGTGIQETQYF | TGCAGCGGTACCCCGGGGACGGGAATCCAAGAGACCCAGTACTTC
- | TRBJ2-2 | TRBV2 | - | CASSEGAGQIFTGELFF | TGTGCCAGCAGTGAAGGGGCGGGCCAAATCTTCACCGGGGAGCTGTTTTTT
TRBD1 | TRBJ1-1 | TRBV10-2 | many | CASRAQGGTEAFF | TGCGCCAGCAGGGCCCAGGGGGGGACTGAAGCTTTCTTT
TRBD1 | TRBJ2-1 | TRBV9 | once | CASSAQGAGYQFF | TGTGCCAGCAGCGCCCAGGGGGCGGGTTATCAGTTCTTC
- | TRBJ2-1 | TRBV30 | - | CAWSYQREQFF | TGTGCCTGGAGTTATCAGAGGGAGCAGTTCTTC
- | TRBJ2-2 | TRBV30 | - | CAWTLGAGELFF | TGTGCCTGGACGCTGGGCGCCGGGGAGCTGTTTTTT
- | TRBJ2-1 | TRBV30 | many | CAWSVLGSSYNEQFF | TGTGCCTGGAGTGTACTGGGGAGCTCCTACAATGAGCAGTTCTTC
TRBD1 | TRBJ1-1 | TRBV28 | few | CASSSQGRAAFF | TGTGCCAGCAGTTCACAGGGGCGCGCGGCTTTCTTT
TRBD2 | TRBJ2-1 | TRBV19 | many | CASSGLRGAGNNEQFF | TGTGCCAGCTCAGGGCTGCGGGGGGCCGGAAACAATGAGCAGTTCTTC
TRBD2 | TRBJ2-2 | TRBV9 | - | CASSVSPAGGPGELFF | TGTGCCAGCAGCGTATCCCCAGCGGGAGGGCCTGGGGAGCTGTTTTTT
- | TRBJ2-1 | TRBV28 | few | CASTGIHNEQFF | TGTGCCAGCACCGGGATCCACAATGAGCAGTTCTTC
- | TRBJ1-4 | TRBV15 | - | CATSRYAGGEKLFF | TGTGCCACCAGCCGGTACGCGGGAGGGGAAAAACTGTTTTTT
TRBD2 | TRBJ2-3 | TRBV6-1 | - | CASSPTSGGDTQYF | TGTGCCAGCAGCCCAACTAGCGGTGGGGATACGCAGTATTTT
- | TRBJ1-2 | TRBV5-6 | many | CASSLQGLGAYGYTF | TGTGCCAGCAGCTTGCAGGGACTTGGGGCCTATGGCTACACCTTC
TRBD1 | TRBJ2-7 | TRBV10-3 | many | CAISAGQSFDEQYF | TGTGCCATCAGTGCGGGACAGTCTTTCGACGAGCAGTACTTC
- | TRBJ2-7 | TRBV6-2/TRBV6-3 | few | CSSRWGVAYEQYF | TGTTCCAGCAGGTGGGGGGTTGCCTACGAGCAGTACTTC
- | TRBJ1-6 | TRBV6-1 | many | CASTTVRGPLHF | TGTGCCAGCACCACCGTCCGGGGACCCCTCCACTTT
- | TRBJ2-1 | TRBV11-2 | many | CASSTWDGYNEQFF | TGTGCCAGCAGCACATGGGACGGGTACAATGAGCAGTTCTTC
- | TRBJ2-2 | TRBV3-1 | - | CASSFAMLAGELFF | TGTGCCAGCAGCTTCGCGATGCTGGCCGGGGAGCTGTTTTTT
TRBD1 | TRBJ2-3 | TRBV10-3 | many | CAISGTGSTDTQYF | TGTGCCATCAGCGGGACAGGCAGCACAGATACGCAGTATTTT
- | TRBJ2-7 | TRBV5-6 | few | CASSLASGQPYEQYF | TGTGCCAGCAGCTTGGCCTCGGGCCAGCCCTACGAGCAGTACTTC
- | TRBJ2-1 | TRBV11-3 | many | CASSPLGLEQFF | TGTGCCAGCAGCCCCCTGGGACTTGAGCAGTTCTTC
- | TRBJ2-7 | TRBV5-1 | once | CASSDDTGSIYEQYF | TGCGCCAGCAGTGACGACACGGGCTCCATCTACGAGCAGTACTTC
- | TRBJ2-3 | TRBV19 | many | CASSIASTDTQYF | TGTGCCAGTAGTATAGCGAGCACAGATACGCAGTATTTT
- | TRBJ2-2 | TRBV7-3 | many | CASSLRGEDTGELFF | TGTGCCAGCAGCTTAAGGGGTGAAGACACCGGGGAGCTGTTTTTT
- | TRBJ1-4 | TRBV5-1 | many | CASSWGTSNEKLFF | TGCGCCAGCAGCTGGGGGACGTCGAATGAAAAACTGTTTTTT
- | TRBJ2-1 | TRBV5-4 | many | CASSRGHEQFF | TGTGCCAGCTCCCGTGGCCATGAGCAGTTCTTC
TRBD1 | TRBJ2-3 | TRBV24-1 | many | CATSDAGDRGYTDTQYF | TGTGCCACCAGTGACGCCGGGGACAGGGGTTATACAGATACGCAGTATTTT
- | TRBJ1-6 | TRBV6-2/TRBV6-3 | - | CASSYSFMDTCRNSPLHF | TGTGCCAGCAGTTACTCCTTCATGGATACCTGTCGTAATTCACCCCTCCACTTT
- | TRBJ1-1 | TRBV27 | many | CASSFEGNTEAFF | TGTGCCAGCAGTTTCGAGGGGAACACTGAAGCTTTCTTT
TRBD1 | TRBJ1-2 | TRBV19 | many | CASSRPGTGSYGYTF | TGTGCCAGTAGTCGACCCGGGACAGGGTCCTATGGCTACACCTTC
TRBD2 | TRBJ2-7 | TRBV9 | many | CASSSPSGGVAEQYF | TGTGCCAGCAGCTCTCCCAGCGGGGGTGTGGCCGAGCAGTACTTC
- | TRBJ2-2 | TRBV2 | many | CASSDLTGELFF | TGTGCCAGCAGTGACCTGACCGGGGAGCTGTTTTTT
- | TRBJ1-2 | TRBV6-1 | medium-sized | CASRKGGVGGYTF | TGTGCCAGCAGGAAGGGGGGAGTCGGGGGCTACACCTTC
- | TRBJ2-1 | TRBV28 | - | CASKIGGGTYNEQFF | TGTGCCAGCAAGATAGGTGGGGGGACGTACAATGAGCAGTTCTTC
TRBD1 | TRBJ2-2 | TRBV28 | many | CASRAQGQSYEELFF | TGTGCCAGCAGAGCTCAGGGACAGTCGTACGAGGAGCTGTTTTTT
- | TRBJ2-7 | TRBV18 | many | CASSPPAPLFSYEQYF | TGTGCCAGCTCACCACCCGCTCCGTTGTTCTCCTACGAGCAGTACTTC
- | TRBJ2-7 | TRBV5-1 | few | CASSWTVGDYGQYF | TGCGCCAGCAGCTGGACAGTGGGCGATTACGGGCAGTACTTC
- | TRBJ2-3 | TRBV5-1 | many | CASSPPGLLSHF | TGCGCCAGCAGCCCGCCGGGACTCCTAAGCCATTTT
- | TRBJ2-3 | TRBV2 | - | CVSRGGGTSSTDTQYF | TGTGTCAGCAGGGGAGGCGGGACTTCTAGCACAGATACGCAGTATTTT
- | TRBJ2-7 | TRBV6-1 | medium-sized | CASSEGDRWYEQYF | TGTGCCAGCAGTGAAGGGGACCGCTGGTACGAGCAGTACTTC